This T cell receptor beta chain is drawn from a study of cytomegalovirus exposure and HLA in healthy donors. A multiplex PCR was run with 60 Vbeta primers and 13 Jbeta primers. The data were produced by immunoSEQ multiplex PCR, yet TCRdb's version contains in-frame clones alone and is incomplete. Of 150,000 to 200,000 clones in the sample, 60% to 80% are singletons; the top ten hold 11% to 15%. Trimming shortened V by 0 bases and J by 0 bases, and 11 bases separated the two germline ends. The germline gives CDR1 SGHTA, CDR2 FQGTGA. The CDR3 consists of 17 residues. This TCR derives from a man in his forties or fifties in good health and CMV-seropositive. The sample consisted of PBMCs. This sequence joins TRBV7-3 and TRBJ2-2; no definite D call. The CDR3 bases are TGTGCCAGCAGCTTAACGGGCAGCATCGCGAACACCGGGGAGCTGTTTTTT. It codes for CASSLTGSIANTGELFF.